The present T cell receptor beta chain was sequenced within a study of T cell responses to AZD1222 COVID-19 vaccine. This CDR3 spans 13 amino acids. Per the germline V gene, CDR1 is SGHNT and CDR2 is YYREEE (reference sequence). V was shortened by 4 bases and J by 3 bases, with 5 bases between the two germline ends. Sequenced by immunoSEQ multiplex PCR; TCRdb stores in-frame clones only, minus some. The repertoire holds over 120,000 clones, with just under 95% as singletons. The sample was peripheral blood, taken on day 0 of AZD1222 vaccination. This sequence joins TRBV5-4 and TRBJ1-6; D gene ambiguous. The TCR comes from an adult in good health. The CDR3 coding sequence is TGTGCCAGCAGCCCTCACTATAATTCACCCCTCCACTTT. Translating it yields CASSPHYNSPLHF.